This T cell receptor (beta chain) was recorded in a study of T cells after posttransplantation cyclophosphamide listed by TCRdb under 2016. With regard to the full study: Using TRB sequencing, the study followed how the T cell repertoire rebuilt after myeloablative bone marrow transplantation with posttransplantation cyclophosphamide given as GVHD prophylaxis. TRB sequencing was performed on blood from all 35 or so PTCy patients with 1-year posttransplant specimens. Public TRB sequences were compared against a database of over 3,000 sequences linked to responses to pathogens, tumor antigens, self-antigens and alloantigens. In 3 patients, TRB sequencing was also performed on up to 3 more blood samples taken 2 to 5.2 years after transplant, and in 4 patients, pretransplant blood was also TRB-sequenced. Antigen receptor sequencing was done on samples from 35 PTCy-treated patients and from approximately 17 related bone marrow donors of those patients. Because TRA and TRB clonality correlated tightly in 8 to 10 samples, the subsequent TCR analyses were limited to TRB only.

The germline V gene specifies SNHLY as CDR1 and FYNNEI as CDR2. The V end loses 6 bases and the J end loses 0 bases, and a stretch of 15 bases separates them. The CDR3 runs 16 amino acids, cysteine and phenylalanine included. Only the CDR3 part of the read is kept: 48 bases, read in frame from the first base. The sample's treatment or condition, from its label and the paper: high-dose cyclophosphamide on days +3 and +4 as single-agent GVHD prophylaxis. PTCy patients received busulfan and fludarabine conditioning, a related or unrelated marrow graft, and cyclophosphamide on days +3 and +4. PTCy-treated patients came from a prospective multi-institutional clinical trial. Peripheral blood and bone marrow mononuclear cells were isolated by Ficoll-Hypaque density centrifugation and cryopreserved. TRB sequencing used genomic DNA with the immunoSEQ assay at survey resolution or the hsTCRB kit. The authors processed their data as follows. The immunoSEQ software was used for initial read processing, and the LymphoSeq R package was used for repertoire analyses. Clonality was computed as 1 minus normalized Shannon entropy; Gini coefficient was also calculated for each TRB dataset. To infer phenotypes in unsorted samples, TRB sequences from sorted subsets of the recipient or donor were mapped onto the unsorted samples of the same recipient. TCRdb took this table from immuneACCESS and kept in-frame rearrangements with V and J called. Such tables lack part of the clones; where checked against another copy, unresolved V genes explain under half of the gap, and the rest is unexplained. The V and J calls and clone size are taken from that table; D and trimming were inferred from the DNA. This sample has under 15,000 clones in the table, none counted a single time. Roughly 25% of the sample comes from the top ten.

Study-level results and caveats: The TRB repertoires of T cells infiltrating skin or GI tract showed only limited overlap with the TRB repertoires of T cells in blood. Across fewer than 50 patients, recipient CMV seropositivity and CMV reactivation were highly associated with TRB clonality; PTCy diversity was similar to CNI/methotrexate controls. Donor-recipient similarity was low at 1-2 months but increased during the first year, and donor CD8+ memory clones often dominated later blood repertoires.

This clone occurred many times. Its antigen is unknown. No base quality values were provided; no much bigger clone lies one nucleotide off. This receptor was identified in a female patient in her forties or fifties who received an allogeneic stem cell transplant from a related donor, was CMV-positive, and had acute GVHD only. Some T cells may have been brought in with the graft after a transplant. Sample: PBMCs, taken after allogeneic stem cell transplant with posttransplant cyclophosphamide. Here the chain combines TRBV2 and TRBJ2-4, with TRBD1 perhaps the D gene, on 6 matching bases. The CDR3: CASRSGTRIAKNIQYF. The bases are TGTGCCAGCAGGAGTGGGACAAGAATAGCCAAAAACATTCAGTACTTC.